This paragraph reports one TCR beta chain. What it binds is unknown. This entry is derived from a study of blood T cells in healthy people across ages. Notes on the study in general: Observed TCR beta diversity per million T cells went down as age went up. This fall followed a roughly linear course with age.

Next came a second PCR, run for 7 to 11 cycles, which used a sample-barcoded 5' primer along with a J-beta primer mix. TCRdb called the 5' RACE reads again in MiXCR, with one record for every CDR3 protein. The data contain some 1.6 million distinct CDR3 sequences, 34% of them singletons. Isolation recovered at least 6 million PBMCs from every sample. The CDR3 covers 14 residues. Trimming left V 4 bases short and J 4 bases short, with 14 bases between. Germline-derived CDR1 and CDR2 are SGHRS and YFSETQ. The rearrangement joins TRBV5-1 to TRBJ2-5; TRBD2 might be the D (5 bases). Sequencing was performed on blood. This clonotype was sampled from a woman aged 25-40 years in good health. CDR3 bases: TGCGCCAGCAGCCACTCGGACGGAGGAGAGACCCAGTACTTC. It is translated as CASSHSDGGETQYF.